This entry lists 11 T cell receptor beta chains sequenced from one sample in a study of T-cell memory formation after mild COVID-19. TCRdb passed the 5' RACE reads through MiXCR, listing each CDR3 protein once. The table shows around 30,000 distinct CDR3 sequences, with 12% occurring only once. What was sequenced was PBMCs or a T cell subset sorted from them (not recorded which). The receptors here all came from an adult woman who had mild COVID-19 (a few samples of this study predate the infection). Cell type and time point are not known.

This clonotype was observed many times. The chain links TRBV9 to TRBJ1-5; 8 bases match TRBD1. Germline V gives CDR1 SGDLS, CDR2 YYNGEE. CDR3 size: 17 residues. Unmatched junction bases numbered 10, after V lost 1 base and J lost 4 bases. This CDR3 is CASSVPFDRDRNQPQHF. CDR3 DNA sequence: TGTGCCAGCAGCGTACCCTTCGACAGGGACAGGAATCAGCCCCAGCATTTT.

This clonotype was observed a handful of times. V usage is TRBV5-1 and J usage is TRBJ1-3, with D possibly TRBD1 on 5 matching bases. V lost 7 bases and J 8 bases, leaving 22 bases between the germline ends. CDR1 and CDR2 from the germline V gene are SGHRS and YFSETQ. This CDR3 has 15 residues. DNA for the CDR3: TGCGCCAGCTCGGAGCGCGGTGGGACTGAACACACCATATATTTT. Translation gives CASSERGGTEHTIYF.

This clonotype came up many times. J is TRBJ2-3 and V is TRBV7-2, with 10 positions matching TRBD1. V shed 5 bases and J 1 base; nucleotides not matched to a gene: 9. There are 17 residues in the CDR3. Germline CDR1 and CDR2: SGHTA and FQGNSA. CDR3 amino acids: CASSVKTGGGRTDTQYF. The CDR3 region has the DNA TGTGCCAGCAGCGTAAAGACAGGGGGCGGCCGCACAGATACGCAGTATTTT.

This clonotype showed up many times. The chain couples TRBV7-9 to TRBJ2-3, with 7 bases identical to TRBD2. From germline, CDR1 is SEHNR and CDR2 FQNEAQ (reference sequence). This CDR3 spans 15 amino acids. The V and J ends lost 5 bases and 2 bases, in that order; junction bases with no gene match: 7. CDR3 nucleotides: TGTGCCAGCAGCGCAGCGGGAACCACCACAGATACGCAGTATTTT. Its translation is CASSAAGTTTDTQYF.

This clonotype has at least ten counts. This rearrangement joins TRBV25-1 to TRBJ2-5; 10 bases map to TRBD2. The CDR3 covers 18 residues. Germline CDR1 reads MGHDK; CDR2 reads SYGVNS. J gave up 1 base and V 6 bases, and 14 bases lay outside the gene matches. CDR3 in amino acids: CASRAGAGGPMPQETQYF. In nucleotides, the CDR3 is TGTGCCAGCAGGGCGGGAGCGGGAGGGCCAATGCCCCAAGAGACCCAGTACTTC.

This clonotype has ten or more counts. The V and J genes are TRBV5-6 and TRBJ2-1; TRBD2 matches at 9 bases. The V gene end was trimmed by 4 bases and the J gene end by 5 bases; junction bases not matched to a gene: 10. Germline assignment: CDR1 SGHDT and CDR2 YYEEEE. The CDR3 sequence is 16 residues long. The CDR3 nucleotides are TGTGCCAGCAGCATACCCGGGACTAGCCGGGACAATGAGCAGTTCTTC. Residues: CASSIPGTSRDNEQFF. Supplemented by reference TRBV5-6 and TRBJ2-1, the full variable domain reads DAGVTQSPTHLIKTRGQQVTLRCSPKSGHDTVSWYQQALGQGPQFIFQYYEEEERQRGNFPDRFSGHQFPNYSSELNVNALLLGDSALYLCASSIPGTSRDNEQFFGPGTRLTVL.

This clonotype was counted many times. The J gene is TRBJ2-5, the V gene TRBV6-2 or TRBV6-3; no clear D gene. Deletions cut 6 bases from V and 3 bases from J, with 8 bases between. The CDR3 runs 12 residues. Germline V gives CDR1 MNHEY, CDR2 SVGEGT. The CDR3 region is CASSPTEETQYF. CDR3 coding DNA: TGTGCCAGCAGCCCTACAGAAGAGACCCAGTACTTC.

This clonotype has only one observation. The genes are TRBV19 and TRBJ1-2; TRBD1 matches 7 bases. CDR3 length: 14 residues. From germline, CDR1 is LNHDA and CDR2 SQIVND (reference sequence). J was trimmed by 2 bases and V by 6 bases; bases with no gene match: 6. The chain's CDR3 is CASRRDSINYGYTF. DNA for the CDR3: TGTGCCAGTAGGCGGGACAGTATCAACTATGGCTACACCTTC.

Many counts were recorded for this clonotype. The gene calls are TRBV6-5 and TRBJ2-7; 12 bases align to TRBD2. Germline loops: CDR1 MNHEY, CDR2 SVGAGI. V lost 0 bases to trimming and J lost 2 bases; unmatched junction nucleotides: 8. The CDR3 totals 18 residues. DNA of the CDR3: TGTGCCAGCAGTTACTCAGCGGCTAGCGGGGGGGTTCCCTACGAGCAGTACTTC. Encoded protein: CASSYSAASGGVPYEQYF.

This clonotype was detected ten times or more. The chain uses TRBV14 and TRBJ2-1, with D perhaps matching TRBD1 (6 bases). The V end lost 3 bases, the J end lost 2 bases, and 14 bases lay between the germline ends. The CDR3 spans 16 residues. In germline, CDR1 is SGHDN, CDR2 FVKESK. The CDR3 here is CASSHDRLATYNEQFF. CDR3 sequence (DNA): TGTGCCAGCAGCCACGACAGGCTGGCTACCTACAATGAGCAGTTCTTC.

This clonotype ranks as medium-sized. V and J are TRBV5-1 and TRBJ2-5; 10 bases are a match to TRBD1. The junction had 7 bases not matched to a gene; V was cut back by 6 bases and J by 5 bases. The germline gives CDR1 SGHRS, CDR2 YFSETQ. This CDR3 contains 14 residues. CDR3: CASNGQGVGETQYF. Written as DNA, the CDR3 is TGCGCCAGCAACGGACAGGGGGTCGGGGAGACCCAGTACTTC.